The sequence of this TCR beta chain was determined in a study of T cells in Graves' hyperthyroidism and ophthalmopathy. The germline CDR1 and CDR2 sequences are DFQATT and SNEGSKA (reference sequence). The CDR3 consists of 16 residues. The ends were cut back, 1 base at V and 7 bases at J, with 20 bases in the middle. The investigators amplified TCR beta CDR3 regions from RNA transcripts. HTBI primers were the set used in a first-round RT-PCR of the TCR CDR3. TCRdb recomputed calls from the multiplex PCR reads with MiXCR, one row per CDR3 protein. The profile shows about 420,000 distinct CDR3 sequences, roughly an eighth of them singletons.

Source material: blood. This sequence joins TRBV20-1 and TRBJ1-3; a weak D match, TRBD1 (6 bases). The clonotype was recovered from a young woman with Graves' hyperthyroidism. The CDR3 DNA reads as TGCAGTGCTAGAGGGGTCTCACAGGGAACGGAGAACACCATATATTTT. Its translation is CSARGVSQGTENTIYF.